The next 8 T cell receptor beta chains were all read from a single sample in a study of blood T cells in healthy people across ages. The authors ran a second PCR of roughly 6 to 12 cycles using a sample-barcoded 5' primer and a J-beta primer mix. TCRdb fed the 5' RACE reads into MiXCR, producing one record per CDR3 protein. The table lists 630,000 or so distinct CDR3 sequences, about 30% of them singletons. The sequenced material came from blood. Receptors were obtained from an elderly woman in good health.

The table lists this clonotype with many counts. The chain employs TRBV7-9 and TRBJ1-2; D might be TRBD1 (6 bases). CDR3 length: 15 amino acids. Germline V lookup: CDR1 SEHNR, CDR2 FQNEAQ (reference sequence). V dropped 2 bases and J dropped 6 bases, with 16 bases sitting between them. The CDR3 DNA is TGTGCCAGCAGCTTATCCCGGGGCGAGGGGGATGGCTACACCTTC. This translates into CASSLSRGEGDGYTF.

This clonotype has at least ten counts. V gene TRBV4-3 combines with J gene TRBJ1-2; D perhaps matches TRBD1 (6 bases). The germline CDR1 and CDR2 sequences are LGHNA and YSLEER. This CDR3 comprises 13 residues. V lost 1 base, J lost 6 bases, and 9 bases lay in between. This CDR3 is CASSQGTANGYTF. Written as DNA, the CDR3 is TGCGCCAGCAGCCAAGGGACAGCCAATGGCTACACCTTC.

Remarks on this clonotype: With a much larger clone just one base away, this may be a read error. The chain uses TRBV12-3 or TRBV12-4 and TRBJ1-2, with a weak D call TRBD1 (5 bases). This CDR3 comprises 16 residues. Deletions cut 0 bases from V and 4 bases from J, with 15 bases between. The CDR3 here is CASSLAGERARYGYTF. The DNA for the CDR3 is TGTGCCAGCAGTTTAGCAGGGGAGAGAGCCCGCTATGGCTACACCTTC.

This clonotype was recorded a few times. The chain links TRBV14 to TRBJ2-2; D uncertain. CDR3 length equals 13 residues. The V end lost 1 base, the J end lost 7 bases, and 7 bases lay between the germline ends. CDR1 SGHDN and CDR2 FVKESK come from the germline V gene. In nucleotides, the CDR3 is TGTGCCAGCAGCCAAGTTCGTGGCGGGGAGCTGTTTTTT. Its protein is CASSQVRGGELFF. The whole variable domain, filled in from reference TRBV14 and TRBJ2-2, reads EAGVTQFPSHSVIEKGQTVTLRCDPISGHDNLYWYRRVMGKEIKFLLHFVKESKQDESGMPNNRFLAERTGGTYSTLKVQPAELEDSGVYFCASSQVRGGELFFGEGSRLTVL.

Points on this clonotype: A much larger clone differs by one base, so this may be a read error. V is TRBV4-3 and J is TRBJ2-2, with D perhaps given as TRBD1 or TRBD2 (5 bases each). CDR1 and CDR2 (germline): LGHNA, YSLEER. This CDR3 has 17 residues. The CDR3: CARSQDSWDPNTGELFF. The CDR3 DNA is TGCGCCCGCAGCCAAGATTCCTGGGACCCCAACACCGGGGAGCTGTTTTTT.

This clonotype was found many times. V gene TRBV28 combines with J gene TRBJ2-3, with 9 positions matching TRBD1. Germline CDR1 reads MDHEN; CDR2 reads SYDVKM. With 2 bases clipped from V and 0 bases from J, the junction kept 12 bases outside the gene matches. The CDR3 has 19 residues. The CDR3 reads CASSLGGVDRGVSTDTQYF. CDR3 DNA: TGTGCCAGCAGTTTAGGGGGGGTGGACAGGGGCGTTAGCACAGATACGCAGTATTTT.

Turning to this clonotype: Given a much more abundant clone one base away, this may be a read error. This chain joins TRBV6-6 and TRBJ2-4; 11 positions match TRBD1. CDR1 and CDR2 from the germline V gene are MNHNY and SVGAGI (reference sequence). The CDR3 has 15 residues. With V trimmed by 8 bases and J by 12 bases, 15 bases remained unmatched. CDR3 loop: CASGTGGLKGDSQYF. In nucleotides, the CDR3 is TGTGCCAGCGGGACAGGGGGACTTAAGGGCGACAGTCAGTACTTC.

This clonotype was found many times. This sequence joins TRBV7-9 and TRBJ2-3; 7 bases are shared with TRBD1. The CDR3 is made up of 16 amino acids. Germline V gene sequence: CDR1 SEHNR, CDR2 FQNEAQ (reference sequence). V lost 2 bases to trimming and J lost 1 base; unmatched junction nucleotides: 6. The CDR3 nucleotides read TGTGCCAGCAGCTTAAAGGGGGCGCGAGGCACAGATACGCAGTATTTT. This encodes CASSLKGARGTDTQYF.